This T cell receptor (beta chain) was sequenced in a study of shared clonotypes between healthy human individuals. CDR3 length: 16 residues. The germline V gene has CDR1 SEHNR and CDR2 FQNEAQ (reference sequence). With 4 bases clipped from V and 4 bases from J, the junction kept 5 bases outside the gene matches. Sequenced by immunoSEQ multiplex PCR; TCRdb stores in-frame clones only, minus some. The table shows just over 2,000,000 clones, with about 95% occurring only once. CD45RO-negative, CCR7-selected cells formed the naive CD8 fraction, which excluded terminally differentiated effector memory CD45RA+ cells.

Material for sequencing was naive CD8+ T cells sorted from blood. The clonotype comes from a man younger than 35 in good health. The chain recombines TRBV7-9 with TRBJ2-1, with 12 nucleotides matching TRBD2. The CDR3 DNA reads as TGTGCCAGCAGCTCATTGGGGACTAGCGGGTACAATGAGCAGTTCTTC. Translated, it gives CASSSLGTSGYNEQFF. Complete variable domain (other parts from reference TRBV7-9 and TRBJ2-1): DTGVSQNPRHKITKRGQNVTFRCDPISEHNRLYWYRQTLGQGPEFLTYFQNEAQLEKSRLLSDRFSAERPKGSFSTLEIQRTEQGDSAMYLCASSSLGTSGYNEQFFGPGTRLTVL.